The 14 T cell receptor beta chains below were found in one sample sequenced in a study of T cell repertoires in cytomegalovirus infection. One entry per CDR3 protein, called by TCRdb with MiXCR from the reads. The sample contains over 250,000 distinct CDR3 sequences, about 20% of which appear only once. The antigens these receptors bind are not known. The sample consisted of cultured PBMCs, taken from culture after CMV antigen stimulation. The origin of the receptors is a human donor in good health (CMV status not recorded). Some clones in this sample may be carry-over from other donors' samples.

V is TRBV28 and J is TRBJ2-7; the D is unclear. V dropped 1 base and J dropped 5 bases, with 18 bases sitting between them. Germline CDR1 MDHEN, CDR2 SYDVKM. The CDR3 sequence is 16 residues long. CDR3 amino acids: CASSLLAIGFSNEQYF. The CDR3 DNA reads as TGTGCCAGCAGTTTATTAGCTATCGGGTTCAGCAACGAGCAGTACTTC.

This clonotype was recorded at least ten times. The genes are TRBV7-2 and TRBJ2-1, with a possible D match to TRBD2 (6 bases). Germline loops: CDR1 SGHTA, CDR2 FQGNSA. Trimming left V 11 bases short and J 7 bases short, with 18 bases between. The CDR3 runs 13 residues. The CDR3 sequence is CAVDRGGKNEQFF. Written as DNA, the CDR3 is TGTGCCGTTGACCGGGGAGGTAAGAATGAGCAGTTCTTC.

The chain couples TRBV12-3 or TRBV12-4 to TRBJ1-3; D remains ambiguous. The V end lost 5 bases, the J end lost 3 bases, and 17 bases lay between the germline ends. This CDR3 has 16 residues. CDR3 in amino acids: CASSLLLQTFGNTIYF. As DNA, the CDR3 is TGTGCCAGCAGTCTCCTCCTCCAAACGTTTGGAAACACCATATATTTT.

This sequence joins TRBV11-2 and TRBJ2-3; D might be TRBD2 (6 bases). The V and J ends lost 0 bases and 4 bases respectively, with 14 bases between them. This CDR3 spans 16 amino acids. The germline V gene encodes CDR1 SGHAT and CDR2 FQNNGV. CDR3 amino acids: CASSLDFWRESDTQYF. The CDR3 DNA reads TGTGCCAGCAGCTTAGATTTTTGGCGGGAATCAGATACGCAGTATTTT.

This clonotype showed up just a few times. This chain joins TRBV27 and TRBJ2-6; a possible D gene is TRBD1 (7 bases). The CDR3 is 19 amino acids. Germline-derived CDR1 and CDR2 are MNHEY and SMNVEV (reference sequence). V was pared by 4 bases and J by 2 bases, with 21 bases between. In DNA, the CDR3 is TGTGCCAGCAGTTACCGACAGGGAGGAATTGGGCCTGGGGCCAACGTCCTGACTTTC. It encodes CASSYRQGGIGPGANVLTF. The complete variable domain, with remaining parts taken from reference TRBV27 and TRBJ2-6, reads EAQVTQNPRYLITVTGKKLTVTCSQNMNHEYMSWYRQDPGLGLRQIYYSMNVEVTDKGDVPEGYKVSRKEKRNFPLILESPSPNQTSLYFCASSYRQGGIGPGANVLTFGAGSRLTVL.

This clonotype was observed a handful of times. This sequence joins TRBV10-3 and TRBJ2-1; 9 nucleotides align to TRBD2. This CDR3 region has 14 residues. V shed 7 bases, J shed 3 bases, and the junction held 4 bases outside the gene matches. Germline V gives CDR1 ENHRY, CDR2 SYGVKD. CDR3 protein: CAIKAGGLYNEQFF. Here the CDR3 DNA reads TGTGCCATCAAAGCGGGAGGCCTCTACAATGAGCAGTTCTTC.

About this clonotype: Relative to the germline gene, one junction end is altered; a read error may explain this. The V and J genes are TRBV2 and TRBJ2-1, with D perhaps TRBD1 (6 bases). The germline V gene encodes CDR1 SNHLY and CDR2 FYNNEI. The CDR3 is made up of 13 amino acids. The CDR3 here is CASSGTEYSEQFF. DNA of the CDR3: TGTGCCAGCAGTGGGACAGAGTACAGTGAGCAGTTCTTC.

The chain recombines TRBV5-6 with TRBJ2-3, with 9 nucleotides matching TRBD2. In germline, CDR1 is SGHDT, CDR2 YYEEEE. The V gene end was trimmed by 1 base and the J gene end by 0 bases; junction bases not matched to a gene: 3. The length of the CDR3 is 16 residues. CDR3 amino acids: CASSLLGLASTDTQYF. As DNA, the CDR3 is TGTGCCAGCAGCTTGCTAGGACTAGCGAGCACAGATACGCAGTATTTT.

The rearrangement uses TRBV7-4 and TRBJ2-3, with 9 bases lining up with TRBD2. V was pared by 5 bases and J by 3 bases, with 15 bases of the junction left unmatched. The CDR3 extends over 18 amino acids. The V gene's germline CDR1 is SGHVT and CDR2 SQSDAQ. The CDR3 region is CASSPRRRGRAETDTQYF. The CDR3 nucleotides are TGTGCCAGCAGCCCTAGAAGGCGCGGGAGGGCCGAAACAGATACGCAGTATTTT.

This clonotype was picked up a small number of times. The gene calls are TRBV2 and TRBJ2-1; no reliable D call. Trimming took off 0 bases at V and 0 bases at J, with 6 bases between the two ends. This CDR3 spans 15 amino acids. CDR1 is SNHLY, CDR2 FYNNEI, per germline. DNA for the CDR3: TGTGCCAGCAGTGAAGCCGCTAACTCCTACAATGAGCAGTTCTTC. It translates to CASSEAANSYNEQFF.

This clonotype was counted between two and nine times. The gene calls are TRBV25-1 and TRBJ2-1, with 10 positions matching TRBD1. The CDR3 loop spans 18 amino acids. Germline V gene sequence: CDR1 MGHDK, CDR2 SYGVNS. The V gene end was trimmed by 0 bases and the J gene end by 6 bases; junction bases not matched to a gene: 11. In DNA, the CDR3 is TGTGCCAGCAGTGAATACATGCTGACAGGGGGCCGGGGCAATGAGCAGTTCTTC. Its protein product is CASSEYMLTGGRGNEQFF.

The rearrangement links TRBV28 to TRBJ1-2, with TRBD1 matching 7 bases. The V segment lost 10 bases and the J segment 10 bases; nucleotides outside the gene matches: 9. CDR1 is MDHEN, CDR2 SYDVKM, per germline. CDR3 length: 11 residues. CDR3 DNA: TGTGCCACCGTAACAGGGGCCCACTACACCTTC. Encoded protein: CATVTGAHYTF.

The chain recombines TRBV7-8 with TRBJ2-7, with TRBD1 matching over 7 bases. In germline, CDR1 is SGHVS, CDR2 FQNEAQ. The J segment lost 4 bases and the V segment lost 5 bases, leaving 14 bases of the junction unmatched. The length of the CDR3 is 16 residues. The CDR3 DNA reads TGTGCCAGCAGCCCGCGCCCGGGACAGATTACTTACGAGCAGTACTTC. Translated: CASSPRPGQITYEQYF.

Many counts were recorded for this clonotype. CDR3 sequence reads: CASSRVLSGNEQFF. In nucleotides, the CDR3 is TGTGCCAGTAGTAGAGTGCTTAGTGGGAATGAGCAGTTCTTC. This sequence joins TRBV19 and TRBJ2-1, with no clear D. Trimming removed 4 bases at V and 7 bases at J, with 14 bases between. Per the germline V gene, CDR1 is LNHDA and CDR2 is SQIVND (reference sequence). This CDR3 is 14 amino acids long. The full variable domain, rest sourced from reference TRBV19 and TRBJ2-1, is DGGITQSPKYLFRKEGQNVTLSCEQNLNHDAMYWYRQDPGQGLRLIYYSQIVNDFQKGDIAEGYSVSREKKESFPLTVTSAQKNPTAFYLCASSRVLSGNEQFFGPGTRLTVL.